This record concerns one T cell receptor beta chain sequence. Antigen specificity is unknown. These data originate in a study of T-cell reconstitution after alpha-beta-depleted transplantation in children. Points from the study as a whole: Expanded graft clones numbering several hundred reportedly gave rise to alpha-beta T cells about two months after transplant.

As it was prepared, the TCRbeta library received unique molecular identifiers. TCRdb used MiXCR to reprocess the PCR reads, holding one entry per CDR3 protein. Seen here are hundreds of thousands of distinct CDR3 sequences, about a sixth observed once, and the top ten hold around 30%. The CDR3 contains 13 residues. V gave up 7 bases and J gave up 6 bases, with 15 bases separating them. From germline, CDR1 is LNHNV and CDR2 YYDKDF (reference sequence). The rearrangement links TRBV15 to TRBJ1-1, with D possibly matching TRBD1 (5 bases). This sample comprised PBMCs, mostly from graft donor cells, obtained 360 days after TCRalphabeta/CD19-depleted stem cell transplant. The sequence came from a boy in the first two years of life who had a stem cell transplant for Wiskott-Aldrich syndrome, so the T cells may come from the graft donor. In DNA, the CDR3 is TGTGCCACCACCTACCGGGGGGAGGCTGAAGCTTTCTTT. It yields the protein CATTYRGEAEAFF.